These T cell receptor beta chains were read from a single sample in a study of CD8 T cells in ankylosing spondylitis. Using its own MiXCR run on the 5' RACE reads, TCRdb lists one record per CDR3 protein. This table has 700,000 to 850,000 distinct CDR3 sequences, 10% to 15% appearing once. The specimen sequenced was blood, either unsorted or a sorted T cell fraction (not recorded which). These receptors were obtained from a male donor with ankylosing spondylitis. Both conserved end residues are part of each CDR3. A D gene is named only where the DNA matches it firmly. Size values are once, few and many counts, or a class for expanded clones, and some rows have none.

TRBJ2-7 | TRBV18 | - | few | CASSPLPGSSYEQYF | TGTGCCAGCTCACCACTTCCGGGGAGCTCCTACGAGCAGTACTTC
TRBJ1-6 | TRBV20-1 | - | many | CSARDHYLNSPLHF | TGCAGTGCTAGAGATCATTATCTTAATTCACCCCTCCACTTT
TRBJ2-7 | TRBV20-1 | - | - | CSAKRTGGSEQYF | TGCAGTGCTAAAAGGACAGGAGGGTCCGAGCAGTACTTC
TRBJ1-3 | TRBV5-1 | TRBD1 | few | CASSLGQGNRNTIYF | TGCGCCAGCAGCTTGGGACAGGGGAACCGAAACACCATATATTTT
TRBJ2-1 | TRBV6-1 | - | few | CASRMGGYNEQFF | TGTGCCAGCCGGATGGGGGGATACAATGAGCAGTTCTTC
TRBJ1-1 | TRBV29-1 | - | - | CSVVRDPLWTEAFF | TGCAGCGTTGTCAGGGATCCCTTGTGGACTGAAGCTTTCTTT
TRBJ2-3 | TRBV12-3/TRBV12-4 | - | - | CASSALVGRGYTDTQYF | TGTGCCAGCAGTGCCCTAGTTGGGCGGGGTTACACAGATACGCAGTATTTT
TRBJ2-3 | TRBV5-3 | - | few | CARSYIGGATDTQYF | TGTGCCAGAAGCTATATAGGCGGGGCCACAGATACGCAGTATTTT
TRBJ2-3 | TRBV20-1 | - | few | CSARGLVGAVDTQYF | TGCAGTGCTAGAGGACTAGTGGGAGCGGTAGATACGCAGTATTTT
TRBJ2-1 | TRBV6-2/TRBV6-3 | - | - | CASSSSSIDEQFF | TGTGCCAGCAGTTCCTCTAGTATCGATGAGCAGTTCTTC